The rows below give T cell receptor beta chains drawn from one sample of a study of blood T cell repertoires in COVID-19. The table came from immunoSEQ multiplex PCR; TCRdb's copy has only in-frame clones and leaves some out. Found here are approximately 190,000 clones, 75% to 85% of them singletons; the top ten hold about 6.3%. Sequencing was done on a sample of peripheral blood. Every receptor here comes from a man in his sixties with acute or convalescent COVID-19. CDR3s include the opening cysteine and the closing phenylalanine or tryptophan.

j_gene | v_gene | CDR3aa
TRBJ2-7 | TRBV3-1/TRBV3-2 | CASSLSPHQRRLAGAPYEQYF
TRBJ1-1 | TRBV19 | CASGSGVNTEAFF
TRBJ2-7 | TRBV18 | CASSPRTGGYEQYF
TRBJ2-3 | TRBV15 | CATSRTSGSTDTQYF
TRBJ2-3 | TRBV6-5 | CASELAQSTDTQYF
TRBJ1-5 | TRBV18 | CASRTGQDSNQPQHF
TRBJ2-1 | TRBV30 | CASTLAGGTYNEQFF
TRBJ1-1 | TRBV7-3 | CASSERGTWNTEAFF
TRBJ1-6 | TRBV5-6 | CASSLAGGSSYNSPLHF
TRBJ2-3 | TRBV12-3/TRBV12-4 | CASSGGDSDTQYF
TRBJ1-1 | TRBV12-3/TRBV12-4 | CASSFARGTEAFF
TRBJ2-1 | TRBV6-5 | CASSYWRAGGYNEQFF
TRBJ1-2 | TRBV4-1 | CASSQDGSAWRGYTF
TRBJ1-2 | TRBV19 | CASSIGTLNYGYTF
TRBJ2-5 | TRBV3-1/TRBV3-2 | CASSQAQGAETQYF
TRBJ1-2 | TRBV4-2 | CASSQDRGTGAHYGYTF
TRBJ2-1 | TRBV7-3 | CASRLQAGNSYNEQFF
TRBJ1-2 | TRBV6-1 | CASSEGGFYGYTF
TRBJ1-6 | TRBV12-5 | CASGLVQAPNSPLHF
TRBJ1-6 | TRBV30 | CAWSVHNPGQGGSVHF
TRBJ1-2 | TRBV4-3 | CASSQEAIQGGWSYGYTF
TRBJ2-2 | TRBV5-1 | CASSALAGGNTGELFF
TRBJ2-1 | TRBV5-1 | CASSLAGTSNEQFF
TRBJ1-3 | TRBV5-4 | CASSIGQASGNTIYF
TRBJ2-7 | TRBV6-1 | CASSDGQGANEQYF
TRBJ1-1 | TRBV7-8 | CASSFGRLVDTEAFF
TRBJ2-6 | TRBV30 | CAWSRGGPSGANVLTF
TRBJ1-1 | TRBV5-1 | CASSSGTGIMGTEAFF
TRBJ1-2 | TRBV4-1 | CASKRPGQGAGGHTF
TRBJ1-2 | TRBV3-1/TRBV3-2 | CASSPGTGDYGYTF
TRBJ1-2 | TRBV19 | CASTGNYGYTF
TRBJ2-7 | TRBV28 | CASSTPGLAGGGEQYF
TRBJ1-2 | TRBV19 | CASSIDRGGGYTF
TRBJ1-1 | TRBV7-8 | CASSSEDRNTEAFF
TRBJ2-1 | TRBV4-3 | CASSQEGGGASLNEQFF
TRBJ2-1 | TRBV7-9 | CASSLPSAGGINEQFF
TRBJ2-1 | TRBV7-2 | CASSLAASGYNEQFF
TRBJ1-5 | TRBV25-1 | CASSDNGRGDQPQHF
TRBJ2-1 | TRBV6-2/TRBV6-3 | CASSHRPAGGHYNEQFF
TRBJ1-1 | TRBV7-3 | CASRRDRVTRSTEAFF
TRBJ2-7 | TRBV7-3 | CASSLTSGYEQYF
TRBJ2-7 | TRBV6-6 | CASSYSTGGRSYEQYF
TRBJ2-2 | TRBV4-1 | CASSQVGLAGTGELFF
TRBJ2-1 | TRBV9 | CASSVRLAFGNEQFF
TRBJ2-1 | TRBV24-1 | CATSDPRGSGGKDEQFF
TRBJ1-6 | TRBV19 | CASSERRGRNSPLHF
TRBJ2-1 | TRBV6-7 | CASSLSIRNTYNEQFF
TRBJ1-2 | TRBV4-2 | CASSQGQIFPVGGYTF
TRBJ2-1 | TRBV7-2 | CASSLVRASGYNEQFF
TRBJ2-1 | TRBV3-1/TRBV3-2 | CASSPPGLALRSEQFF
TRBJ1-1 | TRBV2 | CASRSTANGVGTEAFF